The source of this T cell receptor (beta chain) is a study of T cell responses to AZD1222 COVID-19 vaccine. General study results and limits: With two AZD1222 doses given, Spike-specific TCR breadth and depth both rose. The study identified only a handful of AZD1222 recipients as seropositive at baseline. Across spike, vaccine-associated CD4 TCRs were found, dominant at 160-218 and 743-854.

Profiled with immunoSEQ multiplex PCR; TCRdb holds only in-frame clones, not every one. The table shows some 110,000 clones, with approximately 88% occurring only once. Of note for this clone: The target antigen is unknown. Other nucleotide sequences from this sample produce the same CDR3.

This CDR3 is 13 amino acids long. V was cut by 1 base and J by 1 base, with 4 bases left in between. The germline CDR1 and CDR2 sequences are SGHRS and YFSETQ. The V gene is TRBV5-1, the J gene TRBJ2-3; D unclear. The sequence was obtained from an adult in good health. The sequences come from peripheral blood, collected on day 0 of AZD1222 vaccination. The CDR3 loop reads CASSLSGTDTQYF. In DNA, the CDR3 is TGCGCCAGCAGCTTGTCGGGCACAGATACGCAGTATTTT.